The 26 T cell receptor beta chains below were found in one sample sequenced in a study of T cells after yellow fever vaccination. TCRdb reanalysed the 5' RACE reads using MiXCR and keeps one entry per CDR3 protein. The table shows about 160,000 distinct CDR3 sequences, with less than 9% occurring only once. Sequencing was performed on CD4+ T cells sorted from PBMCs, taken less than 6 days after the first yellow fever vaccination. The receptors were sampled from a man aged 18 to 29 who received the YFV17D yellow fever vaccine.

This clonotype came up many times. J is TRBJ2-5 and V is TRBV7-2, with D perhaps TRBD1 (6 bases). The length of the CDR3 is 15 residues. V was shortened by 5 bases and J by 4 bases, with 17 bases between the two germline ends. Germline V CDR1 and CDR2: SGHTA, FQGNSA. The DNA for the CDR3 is TGTGCCAGCAGCAGCTACAGGGATATAGTAGAGACCCAGTACTTC. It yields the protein CASSSYRDIVETQYF.

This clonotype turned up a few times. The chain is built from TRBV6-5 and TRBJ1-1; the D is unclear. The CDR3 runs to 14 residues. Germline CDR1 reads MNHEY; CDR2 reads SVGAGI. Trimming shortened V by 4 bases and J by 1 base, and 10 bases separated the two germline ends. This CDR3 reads CASSFDGENTEAFF. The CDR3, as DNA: TGTGCCAGCAGTTTCGACGGAGAGAACACTGAAGCTTTCTTT.

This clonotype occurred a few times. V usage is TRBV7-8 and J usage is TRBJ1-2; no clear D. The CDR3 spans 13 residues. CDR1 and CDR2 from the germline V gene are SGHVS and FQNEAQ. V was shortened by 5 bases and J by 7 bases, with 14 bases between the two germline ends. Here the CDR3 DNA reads TGTGCCAGCAGCCGAGGCAACCGGGCTGGCTACACCTTC. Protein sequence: CASSRGNRAGYTF.

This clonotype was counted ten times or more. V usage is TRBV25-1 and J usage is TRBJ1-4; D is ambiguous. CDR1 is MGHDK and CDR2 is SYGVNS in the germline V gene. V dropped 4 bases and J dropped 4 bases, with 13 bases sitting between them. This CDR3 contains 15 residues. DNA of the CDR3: TGTGCCAGCAGTGGATGGGTGGACGTTAATGAAAAACTGTTTTTT. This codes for CASSGWVDVNEKLFF.

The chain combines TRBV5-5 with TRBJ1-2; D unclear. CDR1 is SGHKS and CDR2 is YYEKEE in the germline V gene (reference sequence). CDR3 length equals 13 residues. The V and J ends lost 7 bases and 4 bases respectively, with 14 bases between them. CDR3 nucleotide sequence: TGTGCCAGCGGCCTTGGACCGCTCTATGGCTACACCTTC. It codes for CASGLGPLYGYTF.

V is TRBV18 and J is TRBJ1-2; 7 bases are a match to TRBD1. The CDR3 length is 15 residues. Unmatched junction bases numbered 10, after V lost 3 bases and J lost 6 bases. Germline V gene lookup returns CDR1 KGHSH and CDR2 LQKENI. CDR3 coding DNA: TGTGCCAGCTCACCCAGCAGGGGGAACCACCATGGCTACACCTTC. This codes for CASSPSRGNHHGYTF.

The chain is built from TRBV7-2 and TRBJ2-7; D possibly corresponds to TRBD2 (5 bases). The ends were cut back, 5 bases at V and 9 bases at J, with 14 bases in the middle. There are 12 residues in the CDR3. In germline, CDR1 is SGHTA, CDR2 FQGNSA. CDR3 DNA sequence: TGTGCCAGCAGCCGAAACGGGGTTGGGCAGTACTTC. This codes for CASSRNGVGQYF. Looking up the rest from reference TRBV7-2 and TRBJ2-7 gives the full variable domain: GAGVSQSPSNKVTEKGKDVELRCDPISGHTALYWYRQSLGQGLEFLIYFQGNSAPDKSGLPSDRFSAERTGGSVSTLTIQRTQQEDSAVYLCASSRNGVGQYFGPGTRLTVT.

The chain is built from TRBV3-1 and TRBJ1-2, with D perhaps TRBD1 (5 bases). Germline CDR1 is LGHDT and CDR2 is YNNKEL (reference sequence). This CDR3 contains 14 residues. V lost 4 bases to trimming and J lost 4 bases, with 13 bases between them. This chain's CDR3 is CASSLGEGIYGYTF. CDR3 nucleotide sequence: TGTGCCAGCAGCCTGGGGGAGGGTATCTATGGCTACACCTTC.

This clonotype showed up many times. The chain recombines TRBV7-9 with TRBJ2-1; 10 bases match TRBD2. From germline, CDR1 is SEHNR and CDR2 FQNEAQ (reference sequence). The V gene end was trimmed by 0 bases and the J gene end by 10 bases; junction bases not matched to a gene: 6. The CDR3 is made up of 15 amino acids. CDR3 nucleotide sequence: TGTGCCAGCAGCTTAGCAGCGGGGGGGGAGGGAGAGCAGTTCTTC. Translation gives CASSLAAGGEGEQFF.

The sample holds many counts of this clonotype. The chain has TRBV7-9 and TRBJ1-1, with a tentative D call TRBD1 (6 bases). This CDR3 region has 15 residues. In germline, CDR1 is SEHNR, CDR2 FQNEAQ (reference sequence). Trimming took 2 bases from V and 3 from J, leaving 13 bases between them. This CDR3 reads CASSLQGIEDTEAFF. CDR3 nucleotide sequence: TGTGCCAGCAGCTTACAGGGGATTGAGGACACTGAAGCTTTCTTT.

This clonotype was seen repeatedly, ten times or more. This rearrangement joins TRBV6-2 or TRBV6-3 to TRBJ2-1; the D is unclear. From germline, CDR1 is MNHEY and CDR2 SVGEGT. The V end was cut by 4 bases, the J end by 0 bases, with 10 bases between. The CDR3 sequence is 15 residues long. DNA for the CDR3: TGTGCCAGCAGTTCCGCCAGACCCTCCTACAATGAGCAGTTCTTC. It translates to CASSSARPSYNEQFF.

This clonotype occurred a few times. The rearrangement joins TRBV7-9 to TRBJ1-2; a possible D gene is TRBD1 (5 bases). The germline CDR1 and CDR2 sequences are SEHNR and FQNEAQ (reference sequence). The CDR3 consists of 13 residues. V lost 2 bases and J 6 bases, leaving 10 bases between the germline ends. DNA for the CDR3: TGTGCCAGCAGCTTAAGGGGCCGGGATGGCTACACCTTC. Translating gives CASSLRGRDGYTF.

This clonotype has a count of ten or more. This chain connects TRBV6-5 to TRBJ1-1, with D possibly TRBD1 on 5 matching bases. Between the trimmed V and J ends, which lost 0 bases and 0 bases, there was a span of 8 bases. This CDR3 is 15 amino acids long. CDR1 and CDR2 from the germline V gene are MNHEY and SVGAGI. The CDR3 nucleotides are TGTGCCAGCAGTTACTCGGGGGTGATGAACACTGAAGCTTTCTTT. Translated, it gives CASSYSGVMNTEAFF.

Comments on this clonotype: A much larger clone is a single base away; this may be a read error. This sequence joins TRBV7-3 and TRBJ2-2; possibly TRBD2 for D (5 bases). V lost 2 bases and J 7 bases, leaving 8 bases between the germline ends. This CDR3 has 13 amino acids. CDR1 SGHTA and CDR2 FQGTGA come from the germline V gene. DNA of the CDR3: TGTGCCAGCAGCTTAGGGAGTATCGGGGAGCTGTTTTTT. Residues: CASSLGSIGELFF.

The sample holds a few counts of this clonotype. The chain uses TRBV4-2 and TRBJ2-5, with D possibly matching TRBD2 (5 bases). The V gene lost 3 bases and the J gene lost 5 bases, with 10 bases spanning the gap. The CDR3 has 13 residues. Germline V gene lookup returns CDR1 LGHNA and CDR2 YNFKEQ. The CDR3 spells CASSQQPGETQYF. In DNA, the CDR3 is TGTGCCAGCAGCCAGCAGCCGGGGGAGACCCAGTACTTC.

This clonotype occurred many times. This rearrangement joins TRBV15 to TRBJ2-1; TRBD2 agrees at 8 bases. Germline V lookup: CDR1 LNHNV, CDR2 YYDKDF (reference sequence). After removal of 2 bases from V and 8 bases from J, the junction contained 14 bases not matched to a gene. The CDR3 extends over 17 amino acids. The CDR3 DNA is TGTGCCACCAGCAGACTAGCGGGCGCTCAGTCAGGGGATGAGCAGTTCTTC. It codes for CATSRLAGAQSGDEQFF.

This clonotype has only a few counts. CDR3 region: CSGRSTDTQYF. In DNA form, the CDR3 reads TGCAGTGGGCGGAGCACAGATACGCAGTATTTT. V is TRBV20-1 and J is TRBJ2-3; no firm D call. The V and J ends lost 7 bases and 0 bases respectively, with 5 bases between them. This CDR3 spans 11 amino acids. From germline, CDR1 is DFQATT and CDR2 SNEGSKA (reference sequence).

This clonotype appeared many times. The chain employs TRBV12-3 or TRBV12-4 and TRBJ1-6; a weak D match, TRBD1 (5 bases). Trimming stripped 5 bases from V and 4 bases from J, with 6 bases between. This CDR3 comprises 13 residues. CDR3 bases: TGTGCCAGCAGTAGGGGTTATAATTCACCCCTCCACTTT. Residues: CASSRGYNSPLHF.

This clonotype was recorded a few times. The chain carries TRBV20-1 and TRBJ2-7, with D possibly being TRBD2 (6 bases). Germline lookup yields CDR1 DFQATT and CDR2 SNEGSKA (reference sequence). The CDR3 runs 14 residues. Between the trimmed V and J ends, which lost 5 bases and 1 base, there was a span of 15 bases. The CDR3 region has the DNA TGCAGTGCTTGGGAGAGGCGGGAATCCTACGAGCAGTACTTC. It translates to CSAWERRESYEQYF.

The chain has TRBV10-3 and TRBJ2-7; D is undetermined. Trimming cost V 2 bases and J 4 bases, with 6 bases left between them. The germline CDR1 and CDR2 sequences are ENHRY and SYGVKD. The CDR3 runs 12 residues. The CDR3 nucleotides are TGTGCCATCAGTGAGGGGCTGTACGAGCAGTACTTC. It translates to CAISEGLYEQYF.

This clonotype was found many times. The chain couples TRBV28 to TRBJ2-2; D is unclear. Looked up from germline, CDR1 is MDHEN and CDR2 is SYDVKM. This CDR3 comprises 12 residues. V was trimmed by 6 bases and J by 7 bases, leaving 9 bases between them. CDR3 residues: CASRLIHGELFF. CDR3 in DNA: TGTGCCAGCAGGCTAATACACGGGGAGCTGTTTTTT.

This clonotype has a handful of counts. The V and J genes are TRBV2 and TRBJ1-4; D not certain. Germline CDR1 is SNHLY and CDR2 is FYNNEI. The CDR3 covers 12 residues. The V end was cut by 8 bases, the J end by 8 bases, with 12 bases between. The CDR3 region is CASPAGGEKLFF. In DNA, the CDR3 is TGTGCCAGCCCTGCCGGTGGAGAAAAACTGTTTTTT.

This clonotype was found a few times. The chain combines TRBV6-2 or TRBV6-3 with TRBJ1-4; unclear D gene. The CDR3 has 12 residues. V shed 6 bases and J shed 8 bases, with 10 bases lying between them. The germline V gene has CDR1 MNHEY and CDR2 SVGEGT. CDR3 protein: CASSQTQEKLFF. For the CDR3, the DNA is TGTGCCAGCAGCCAGACCCAGGAAAAACTGTTTTTT.

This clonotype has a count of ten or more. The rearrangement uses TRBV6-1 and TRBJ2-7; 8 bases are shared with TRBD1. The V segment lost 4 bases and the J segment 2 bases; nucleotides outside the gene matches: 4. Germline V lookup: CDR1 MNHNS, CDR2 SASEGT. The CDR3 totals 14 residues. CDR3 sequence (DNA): TGTGCCAGCAGTGGGGGACAGGATCCCTACGAGCAGTACTTC. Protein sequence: CASSGGQDPYEQYF.

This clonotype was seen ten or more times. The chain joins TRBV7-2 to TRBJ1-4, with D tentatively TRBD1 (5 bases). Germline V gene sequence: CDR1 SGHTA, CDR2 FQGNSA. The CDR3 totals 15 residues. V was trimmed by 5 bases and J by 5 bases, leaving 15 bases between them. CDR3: CASSPRGQGNEKLFF. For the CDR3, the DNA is TGTGCCAGCAGCCCCAGAGGGCAGGGAAATGAAAAACTGTTTTTT.

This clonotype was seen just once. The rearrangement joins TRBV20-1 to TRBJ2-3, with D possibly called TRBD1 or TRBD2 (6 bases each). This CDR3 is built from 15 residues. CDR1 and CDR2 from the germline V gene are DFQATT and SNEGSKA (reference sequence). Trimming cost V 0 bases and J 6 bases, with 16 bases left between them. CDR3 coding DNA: TGCAGTGCTAGAGATGTGAGGAGGGGGACGGATACGCAGTATTTT. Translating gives CSARDVRRGTDTQYF.